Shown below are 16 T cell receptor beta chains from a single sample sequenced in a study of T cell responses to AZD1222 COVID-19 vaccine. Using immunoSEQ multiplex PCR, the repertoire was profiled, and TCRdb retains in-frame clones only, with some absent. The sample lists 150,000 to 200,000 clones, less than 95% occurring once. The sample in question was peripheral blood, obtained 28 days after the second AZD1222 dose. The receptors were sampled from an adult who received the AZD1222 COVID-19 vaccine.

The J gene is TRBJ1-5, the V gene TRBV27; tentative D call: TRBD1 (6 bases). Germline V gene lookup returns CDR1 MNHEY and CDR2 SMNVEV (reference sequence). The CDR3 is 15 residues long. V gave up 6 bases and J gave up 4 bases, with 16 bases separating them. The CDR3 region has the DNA TGTGCCAGCAGGAAAACAGGGATAAGGAATCAGCCCCAGCATTTT. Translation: CASRKTGIRNQPQHF.

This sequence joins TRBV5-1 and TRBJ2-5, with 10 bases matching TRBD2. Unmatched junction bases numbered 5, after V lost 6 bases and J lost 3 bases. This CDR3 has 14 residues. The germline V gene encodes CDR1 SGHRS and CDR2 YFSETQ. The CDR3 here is CASKLAGWEETQYF. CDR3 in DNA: TGCGCCAGCAAACTAGCGGGGTGGGAAGAGACCCAGTACTTC.

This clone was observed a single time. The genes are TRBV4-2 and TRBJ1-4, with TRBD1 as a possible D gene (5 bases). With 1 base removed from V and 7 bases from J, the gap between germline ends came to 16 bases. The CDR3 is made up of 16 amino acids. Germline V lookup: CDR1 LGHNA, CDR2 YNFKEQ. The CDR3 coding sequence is TGTGCCAGCAGCCAAGTGTATGCAGGGTCGGGTGAAAAACTGTTTTTT. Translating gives CASSQVYAGSGEKLFF.

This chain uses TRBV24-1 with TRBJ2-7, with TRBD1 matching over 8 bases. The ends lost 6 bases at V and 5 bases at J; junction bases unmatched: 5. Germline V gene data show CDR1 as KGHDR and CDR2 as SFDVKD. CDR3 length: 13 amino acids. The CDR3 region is CATSRTGIHEQYF. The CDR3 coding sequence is TGTGCCACCAGTCGGACAGGGATCCACGAGCAGTACTTC.

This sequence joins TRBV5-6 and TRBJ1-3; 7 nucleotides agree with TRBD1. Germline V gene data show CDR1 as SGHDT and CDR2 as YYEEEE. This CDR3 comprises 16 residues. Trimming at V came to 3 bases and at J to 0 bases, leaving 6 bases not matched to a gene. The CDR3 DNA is TGTGCCAGCAGCTCAACAGGGGTAGGCTCTGGAAACACCATATATTTT. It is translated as CASSSTGVGSGNTIYF.

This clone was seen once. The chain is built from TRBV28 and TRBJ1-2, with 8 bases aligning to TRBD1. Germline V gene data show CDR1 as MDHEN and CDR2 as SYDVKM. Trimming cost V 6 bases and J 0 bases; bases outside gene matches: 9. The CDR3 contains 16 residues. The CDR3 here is CASSPGGQASNYGYTF. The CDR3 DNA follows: TGTGCCAGCAGCCCCGGGGGACAGGCGTCTAACTATGGCTACACCTTC.

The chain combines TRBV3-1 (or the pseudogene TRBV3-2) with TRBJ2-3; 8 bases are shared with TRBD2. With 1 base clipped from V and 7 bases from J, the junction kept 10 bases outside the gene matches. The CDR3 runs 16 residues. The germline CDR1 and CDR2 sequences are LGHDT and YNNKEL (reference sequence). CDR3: CASSQGRPGGSNTQYF. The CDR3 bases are TGTGCCAGCAGCCAAGGTCGACCGGGGGGGTCAAATACGCAGTATTTT.

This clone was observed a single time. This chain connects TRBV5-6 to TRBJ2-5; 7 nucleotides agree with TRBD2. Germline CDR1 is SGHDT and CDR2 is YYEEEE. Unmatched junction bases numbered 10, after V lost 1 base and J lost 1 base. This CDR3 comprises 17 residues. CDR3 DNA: TGTGCCAGCAGCTTGTTGATGGGAGGGTCAATCCAAGAGACCCAGTACTTC. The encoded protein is CASSLLMGGSIQETQYF.

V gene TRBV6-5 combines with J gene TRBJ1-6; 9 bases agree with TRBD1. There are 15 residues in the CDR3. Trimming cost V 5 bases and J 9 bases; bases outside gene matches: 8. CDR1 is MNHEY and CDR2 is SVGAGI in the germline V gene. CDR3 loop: CASSREGQGFSPLHF. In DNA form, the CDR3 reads TGTGCCAGCAGTCGGGAAGGACAGGGGTTTTCACCCCTCCACTTT.

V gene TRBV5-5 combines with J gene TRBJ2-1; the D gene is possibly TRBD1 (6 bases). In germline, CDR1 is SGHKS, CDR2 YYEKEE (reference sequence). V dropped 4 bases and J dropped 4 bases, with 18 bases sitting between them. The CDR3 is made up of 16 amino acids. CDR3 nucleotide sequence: TGTGCCAGCAGCCGACAACGGGACACGAAGTACAATGAGCAGTTCTTC. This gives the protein CASSRQRDTKYNEQFF.

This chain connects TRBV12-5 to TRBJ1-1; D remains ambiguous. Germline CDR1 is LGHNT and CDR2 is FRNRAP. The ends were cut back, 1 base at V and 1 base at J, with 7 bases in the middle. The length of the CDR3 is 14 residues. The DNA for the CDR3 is TGTGCTAGTGGTTTGGCAGAAACGAACACTGAAGCTTTCTTT. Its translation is CASGLAETNTEAFF. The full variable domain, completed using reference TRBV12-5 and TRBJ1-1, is DARVTQTPRHKVTEMGQEVTMRCQPILGHNTVFWYRQTMMQGLELLAYFRNRAPLDDSGMPKDRFSAEMPDATLATLKIQPSEPRDSAVYFCASGLAETNTEAFFGQGTRLTVV.

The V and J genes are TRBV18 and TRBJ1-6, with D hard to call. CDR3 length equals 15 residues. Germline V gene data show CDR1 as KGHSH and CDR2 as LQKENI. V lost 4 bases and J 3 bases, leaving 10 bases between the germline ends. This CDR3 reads CASSQLADYNSPLHF. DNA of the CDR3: TGTGCCAGCTCACAGCTGGCAGACTATAATTCACCCCTCCACTTT.

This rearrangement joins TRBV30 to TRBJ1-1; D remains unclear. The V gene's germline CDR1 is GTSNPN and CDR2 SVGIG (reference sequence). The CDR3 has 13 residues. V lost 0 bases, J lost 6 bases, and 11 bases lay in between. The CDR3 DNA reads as TGTGCCTGGAGTGTACGGCTAAGCGCTGAAGCTTTCTTT. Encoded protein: CAWSVRLSAEAFF.

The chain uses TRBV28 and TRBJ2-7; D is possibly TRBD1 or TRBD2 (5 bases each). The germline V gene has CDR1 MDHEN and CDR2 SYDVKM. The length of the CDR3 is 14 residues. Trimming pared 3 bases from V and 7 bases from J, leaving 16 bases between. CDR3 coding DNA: TGTGCCAGCAGTTTGGGGGAGAGAGTTAAGGAGCAGTACTTC. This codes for CASSLGERVKEQYF.

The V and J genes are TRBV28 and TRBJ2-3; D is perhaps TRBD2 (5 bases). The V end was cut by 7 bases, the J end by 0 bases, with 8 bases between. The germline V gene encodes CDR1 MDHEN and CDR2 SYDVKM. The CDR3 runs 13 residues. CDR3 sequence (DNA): TGTGCCAGCAATGGCGGGAGCACAGATACGCAGTATTTT. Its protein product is CASNGGSTDTQYF.

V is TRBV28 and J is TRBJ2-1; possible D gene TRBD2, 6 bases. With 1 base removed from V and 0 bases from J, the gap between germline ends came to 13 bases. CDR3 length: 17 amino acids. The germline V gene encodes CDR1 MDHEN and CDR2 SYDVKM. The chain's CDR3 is CASSLYPAGSSYNEQFF. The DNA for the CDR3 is TGTGCCAGCAGTTTATACCCAGCCGGGAGCTCCTACAATGAGCAGTTCTTC.